This T cell receptor (beta chain) was sequenced for a study of T cells in Graves' hyperthyroidism and ophthalmopathy. Across the study: Peripheral blood specimens were obtained at initial diagnosis, prior to any treatment. The study, taken as a whole, reports: Model output signaled ophthalmopathy a median roughly 6 months ahead of onset.

Amplified regions were TCR beta CDR3 sequences from RNA transcripts. Initially, a first-round RT-PCR of the TCR CDR3 employed the HTBI primer set. Each CDR3 protein gets one entry after TCRdb re-called the multiplex PCR reads with MiXCR. The sample has around 300,000 distinct CDR3 sequences, approximately 20% seen once. Looked up from germline, CDR1 is SEHNR and CDR2 is FQNEAQ (reference sequence). The CDR3 has 14 residues. V was shortened by 3 bases and J by 11 bases, with 17 bases between the two germline ends. To note about this clonotype: Antigen: not known.

Diagnosing involved the use of clinical symptoms, serum thyroxine and TRAb, thyroid ultrasound and orbital computed tomography. Sample: blood. The source of this sequence is a young man with Graves' ophthalmopathy. The chain employs TRBV7-9 and TRBJ2-1, with a possible D match to TRBD1 (5 bases). CDR3 region: CASSFEARVVKQFF. The CDR3, as DNA: TGTGCCAGCAGCTTTGAGGCCAGGGTCGTAAAGCAGTTCTTC. The whole variable domain, remainder taken from reference TRBV7-9 and TRBJ2-1, is DTGVSQNPRHKITKRGQNVTFRCDPISEHNRLYWYRQTLGQGPEFLTYFQNEAQLEKSRLLSDRFSAERPKGSFSTLEIQRTEQGDSAMYLCASSFEARVVKQFFGPGTRLTVL.